A selection of T cell receptor beta chains follows, all from one sample in a study of CD4 T cells in relation to SARS-CoV-2 and coronaviruses. For these TCRs, the target antigens are not known. The assay was immunoSEQ multiplex PCR, and TCRdb's table has in-frame clones only and misses some. The table records around 25,000 clones, 76% of them present only once. Sample: CD4+ T cells from PBMCs, cultured in vitro. The receptors here all came from a human donor in good health. Each CDR3 is given with its conserved first and last residue. Each record gives: V gene, J gene, clone size, D gene, CDR3 protein, CDR3 DNA. A D gene is named only where the DNA matches it firmly. Size is omitted from some rows. Given values are once, few, many or a class for expanded clones.

v_call: TRBV5-1
j_call: TRBJ1-2
clone_size: .
d_call: TRBD1
cdr3_aa: CASTPGTGGDYGYTF
cdr3_nt: TGCGCCAGCACCCCCGGGACAGGGGGCGACTATGGCTACACCTTC

v_call: TRBV12-3/TRBV12-4
j_call: TRBJ2-1
clone_size: .
d_call: .
cdr3_aa: CASSSYNEQFF
cdr3_nt: TGTGCCAGCAGTTCTTACAATGAGCAGTTCTTC

v_call: TRBV6-5
j_call: TRBJ1-3
clone_size: .
d_call: .
cdr3_aa: CASSLQRAGNTIYF
cdr3_nt: TGTGCCAGCAGTTTACAGCGCGCTGGAAACACCATATATTTT

v_call: TRBV2
j_call: TRBJ2-1
clone_size: few
d_call: TRBD2
cdr3_aa: CASSDSASGFNEQFF
cdr3_nt: TGTGCCAGCAGTGACTCGGCTAGCGGATTCAATGAGCAGTTCTTC

v_call: TRBV7-8
j_call: TRBJ2-2
clone_size: .
d_call: .
cdr3_aa: CASSSRVLPANTGELFF
cdr3_nt: TGTGCCAGCAGCTCGCGGGTCCTCCCAGCGAACACCGGGGAGCTGTTTTTT

v_call: TRBV24-1
j_call: TRBJ1-2
clone_size: .
d_call: TRBD1
cdr3_aa: CATSDQGVNYGYTF
cdr3_nt: TGTGCCACCAGTGATCAGGGGGTTAACTATGGCTACACCTTC

v_call: TRBV18
j_call: TRBJ2-5
clone_size: .
d_call: TRBD2
cdr3_aa: CASSPPPSGDYF
cdr3_nt: TGTGCCAGCTCACCCCCTCCTAGCGGCGACTACTTC

v_call: TRBV5-4
j_call: TRBJ2-2
clone_size: .
d_call: TRBD1
cdr3_aa: CASNTGTGSGELFF
cdr3_nt: TGTGCCAGCAACACCGGGACAGGGAGTGGGGAGCTGTTTTTT

v_call: TRBV2
j_call: TRBJ1-2
clone_size: .
d_call: TRBD1
cdr3_aa: CASRRGQGRGYTF
cdr3_nt: TGTGCCAGCAGGCGGGGACAGGGGCGAGGCTACACCTTC

v_call: TRBV12-5
j_call: TRBJ2-3
clone_size: .
d_call: .
cdr3_aa: CASGLQGADTQYF
cdr3_nt: TGTGCTAGTGGTTTGCAGGGAGCAGATACGCAGTATTTT

v_call: TRBV19
j_call: TRBJ1-3
clone_size: .
d_call: .
cdr3_aa: CASSIEYGQNGNTIYF
cdr3_nt: TGTGCCAGTAGTATAGAGTACGGGCAGAATGGAAACACCATATATTTT

v_call: TRBV7-9
j_call: TRBJ1-5
clone_size: .
d_call: .
cdr3_aa: CASSSQEEEQPQHF
cdr3_nt: TGTGCCAGCAGTTCACAGGAAGAGGAGCAGCCCCAGCATTTT

v_call: TRBV18
j_call: TRBJ2-7
clone_size: .
d_call: .
cdr3_aa: CASSPVMESYEQYF
cdr3_nt: TGTGCCAGCTCACCAGTGATGGAGTCCTACGAGCAGTACTTC

v_call: TRBV3-1/TRBV3-2
j_call: TRBJ1-2
clone_size: .
d_call: TRBD1
cdr3_aa: CASSQVGDGQGYGYTF
cdr3_nt: TGTGCCAGCAGCCAAGTCGGGGATGGACAGGGCTATGGCTACACCTTC

v_call: TRBV10-3
j_call: TRBJ2-2
clone_size: .
d_call: .
cdr3_aa: CAISEPPGELFF
cdr3_nt: TGTGCCATCAGTGAACCCCCCGGGGAGCTGTTTTTT

v_call: TRBV5-1
j_call: TRBJ2-5
clone_size: .
d_call: .
cdr3_aa: CASSFRVLKETQYF
cdr3_nt: TGCGCCAGCAGCTTCAGGGTTTTGAAGGAGACCCAGTACTTC

v_call: TRBV7-3
j_call: TRBJ1-1
clone_size: few
d_call: .
cdr3_aa: CASRQSLNTEAFF
cdr3_nt: TGTGCCAGCAGACAGTCCCTGAACACTGAAGCTTTCTTT

v_call: TRBV3-1/TRBV3-2
j_call: TRBJ1-3
clone_size: .
d_call: .
cdr3_aa: CASSQGLTFSGNTIYF
cdr3_nt: TGTGCCAGCAGCCAAGGCTTGACCTTCTCTGGAAACACCATATATTTT

v_call: TRBV6-2/TRBV6-3
j_call: TRBJ2-5
clone_size: .
d_call: .
cdr3_aa: CASSYGPIETQYF
cdr3_nt: TGTGCCAGCAGTTACGGGCCAATAGAGACCCAGTACTTC

v_call: TRBV5-1
j_call: TRBJ2-3
clone_size: .
d_call: .
cdr3_aa: CASHGGGSTDTQYF
cdr3_nt: TGCGCCAGCCACGGTGGCGGGAGCACAGATACGCAGTATTTT

v_call: TRBV6-5
j_call: TRBJ2-7
clone_size: .
d_call: .
cdr3_aa: CASRAPGPPYEQYF
cdr3_nt: TGTGCCAGCAGAGCACCGGGACCACCCTACGAGCAGTACTTC

v_call: TRBV25-1
j_call: TRBJ2-7
clone_size: .
d_call: TRBD2
cdr3_aa: CASSEGWASGAYEQYF
cdr3_nt: TGTGCCAGCAGTGAAGGCTGGGCTAGCGGAGCCTACGAGCAGTACTTC

v_call: TRBV10-1
j_call: TRBJ2-7
clone_size: .
d_call: .
cdr3_aa: CASSSEGVNEQYF
cdr3_nt: TGCGCCAGCAGTTCAGAAGGGGTCAACGAGCAGTACTTC

v_call: TRBV10-1
j_call: TRBJ2-3
clone_size: .
d_call: .
cdr3_aa: CASSEIHGSTDTQYF
cdr3_nt: TGCGCCAGCAGTGAAATCCACGGATCCACAGATACGCAGTATTTT

v_call: TRBV4-1
j_call: TRBJ2-1
clone_size: .
d_call: .
cdr3_aa: CASSQDARGTYNEQFF
cdr3_nt: TGCGCCAGCAGCCAAGATGCCCGCGGCACCTACAATGAGCAGTTCTTC

v_call: TRBV30
j_call: TRBJ2-3
clone_size: .
d_call: .
cdr3_aa: CAWSRREADTQYF
cdr3_nt: TGTGCCTGGAGTCGTAGGGAAGCAGATACGCAGTATTTT

v_call: TRBV2
j_call: TRBJ2-5
clone_size: .
d_call: TRBD1
cdr3_aa: CASTRDRGRETQYF
cdr3_nt: TGTGCCAGCACCCGGGACAGGGGGCGAGAGACCCAGTACTTC

v_call: TRBV11-3
j_call: TRBJ2-3
clone_size: .
d_call: .
cdr3_aa: CASSSGTLVDTDTQYF
cdr3_nt: TGTGCCAGCAGCTCCGGGACCCTCGTAGACACAGATACGCAGTATTTT

v_call: TRBV5-1
j_call: TRBJ2-5
clone_size: .
d_call: TRBD2
cdr3_aa: CASSWTSGTWDAQTQYF
cdr3_nt: TGCGCCAGCAGCTGGACTAGCGGGACTTGGGATGCCCAGACCCAGTACTTC

v_call: TRBV2
j_call: TRBJ2-5
clone_size: .
d_call: TRBD2
cdr3_aa: CASSAGVGETQYF
cdr3_nt: TGTGCCAGCAGCGCGGGAGTGGGGGAGACCCAGTACTTC

v_call: TRBV27
j_call: TRBJ2-7
clone_size: .
d_call: .
cdr3_aa: CASSPNYEQYF
cdr3_nt: TGTGCCAGCAGTCCGAACTACGAGCAGTACTTC

v_call: TRBV5-6
j_call: TRBJ2-1
clone_size: .
d_call: .
cdr3_aa: CASSLDSGRPRDEQFF
cdr3_nt: TGTGCCAGCAGCTTGGATTCGGGGCGCCCCCGGGATGAGCAGTTCTTC

v_call: TRBV29-1
j_call: TRBJ1-2
clone_size: few
d_call: .
cdr3_aa: CSVEGRARAGYTF
cdr3_nt: TGCAGCGTTGAAGGGCGGGCCAGGGCCGGCTACACCTTC

v_call: TRBV30
j_call: TRBJ1-3
clone_size: .
d_call: .
cdr3_aa: CAWRRRDRPTPLNTIYF
cdr3_nt: TGTGCCTGGAGAAGAAGAGACAGGCCGACTCCGCTAAACACCATATATTTT

v_call: TRBV2
j_call: TRBJ2-3
clone_size: .
d_call: TRBD2
cdr3_aa: CALAGPSTDTQYF
cdr3_nt: TGTGCCCTAGCGGGGCCCTCCACAGATACGCAGTATTTT

v_call: TRBV6-2/TRBV6-3
j_call: TRBJ2-1
clone_size: .
d_call: TRBD2
cdr3_aa: CASSTGTSGIPRNEQFF
cdr3_nt: TGTGCCAGCAGTACAGGGACTAGCGGGATTCCTCGTAATGAGCAGTTCTTC

v_call: TRBV28
j_call: TRBJ2-1
clone_size: .
d_call: TRBD2
cdr3_aa: CASRSGTRQFF
cdr3_nt: TGTGCCAGCAGATCCGGGACTAGACAGTTCTTC

v_call: TRBV6-2/TRBV6-3
j_call: TRBJ1-2
clone_size: .
d_call: TRBD1
cdr3_aa: CASSPTPDRAVGYTF
cdr3_nt: TGTGCCAGCAGCCCGACCCCGGACAGGGCCGTAGGCTACACCTTC

v_call: TRBV14
j_call: TRBJ2-2
clone_size: .
d_call: .
cdr3_aa: CASSPSLGGAHTGELFF
cdr3_nt: TGTGCCAGCAGCCCCTCCTTGGGGGGGGCGCACACCGGGGAGCTGTTTTTT

v_call: TRBV5-4
j_call: TRBJ2-7
clone_size: few
d_call: .
cdr3_aa: CASSSGRDTSYEQYF
cdr3_nt: TGTGCCAGCAGCTCTGGACGGGACACATCCTACGAGCAGTACTTC

v_call: TRBV21-1
j_call: TRBJ1-4
clone_size: .
d_call: .
cdr3_aa: CASGRTGGASRGNEKLFF
cdr3_nt: TGTGCCAGCGGACGGACAGGGGGCGCTTCCAGGGGGAATGAAAAACTGTTTTTT

v_call: TRBV6-5
j_call: TRBJ2-6
clone_size: .
d_call: .
cdr3_aa: CASSRRGSGANVLTF
cdr3_nt: TGTGCCAGCAGCCGCAGGGGATCTGGGGCCAACGTCCTGACTTTC

v_call: TRBV5-1
j_call: TRBJ2-1
clone_size: once
d_call: .
cdr3_aa: CASSLERDEQFF
cdr3_nt: TGCGCCAGCAGCTTGGAAAGGGATGAGCAGTTCTTC

v_call: TRBV6-5
j_call: TRBJ2-2
clone_size: few
d_call: .
cdr3_aa: CASRKNPGELFF
cdr3_nt: TGTGCCAGCAGGAAGAACCCCGGGGAGCTGTTTTTT

v_call: TRBV7-8
j_call: TRBJ1-2
clone_size: .
d_call: .
cdr3_aa: CASSLLVIRDHYGYTF
cdr3_nt: TGTGCCAGCAGCTTACTAGTCATTAGGGATCACTATGGCTACACCTTC

v_call: TRBV27
j_call: TRBJ1-1
clone_size: .
d_call: .
cdr3_aa: CASSHTGRRVNTEAFF
cdr3_nt: TGTGCCAGCAGCCACACAGGGCGTCGCGTGAACACTGAAGCTTTCTTT

v_call: TRBV5-1
j_call: TRBJ2-7
clone_size: once
d_call: .
cdr3_aa: CASSLVLGGEQYF
cdr3_nt: TGCGCCAGCAGCTTGGTTCTAGGGGGCGAGCAGTACTTC

v_call: TRBV27
j_call: TRBJ2-1
clone_size: .
d_call: TRBD2
cdr3_aa: CASSPGLAGVVVGSYNEQFF
cdr3_nt: TGTGCCAGCAGCCCGGGACTAGCGGGTGTAGTAGTAGGCTCCTACAATGAGCAGTTCTTC

v_call: TRBV7-8
j_call: TRBJ2-3
clone_size: few
d_call: .
cdr3_aa: CASSLGSLVTDTQYF
cdr3_nt: TGTGCCAGCAGCTTAGGGAGTCTGGTCACAGATACGCAGTATTTT

v_call: TRBV7-9
j_call: TRBJ2-7
clone_size: .
d_call: TRBD1
cdr3_aa: CASSDRGRYEQYF
cdr3_nt: TGTGCCAGCAGTGACAGGGGACGGTACGAGCAGTACTTC

v_call: TRBV4-1
j_call: TRBJ1-2
clone_size: .
d_call: .
cdr3_aa: CASSQRREGGYGYTF
cdr3_nt: TGCGCCAGCAGCCAGAGGAGGGAGGGGGGCTATGGCTACACCTTC

v_call: TRBV4-2
j_call: TRBJ1-2
clone_size: .
d_call: TRBD1
cdr3_aa: CASSQAPRQGIYGYTF
cdr3_nt: TGTGCCAGCAGCCAAGCCCCTAGACAGGGGATCTATGGCTACACCTTC

v_call: TRBV7-2
j_call: TRBJ1-2
clone_size: .
d_call: .
cdr3_aa: CASSLTDGLPYGYTF
cdr3_nt: TGTGCCAGCAGCTTAACGGACGGCCTGCCCTATGGCTACACCTTC

v_call: TRBV20-1
j_call: TRBJ2-7
clone_size: .
d_call: .
cdr3_aa: CSARGGDEQYF
cdr3_nt: TGCAGTGCCCGAGGCGGGGACGAGCAGTACTTC